A selection of T cell receptor beta chains follows, all from one sample in a study of cytomegalovirus exposure and HLA in healthy donors. Profiled with immunoSEQ multiplex PCR; TCRdb holds only in-frame clones, not every one. This sample has about 170,000 clones, with roughly 85% found just once. Sequencing used PBMCs. Receptors were obtained from a young man in good health and CMV-seropositive. CDR3s include the opening cysteine and the closing phenylalanine or tryptophan. D genes are given only for firm matches. Clone size, where shown, is once, few, many, or a class for clones that have expanded.

size,D,J,V,CDR3,DNA
.,.,TRBJ1-1,TRBV5-1,CASSFQTANTEAFF,TGCGCCAGCAGCTTCCAGACAGCGAACACTGAAGCTTTCTTT
.,TRBD2,TRBJ2-7,TRBV7-9,CSSSLDYGRGLVAYEQYF,TGTTCCAGCAGCTTGGACTACGGGAGGGGACTAGTGGCCTACGAGCAGTACTTC
.,.,TRBJ2-3,TRBV19,CASSIQTDPRDTQYF,TGTGCCAGTAGTATCCAGACTGACCCCCGGGATACGCAGTATTTT
.,.,TRBJ2-1,TRBV5-1,CASSLAGDFYNEQFF,TGCGCCAGCAGCTTGGCCGGGGACTTCTACAATGAGCAGTTCTTC
.,.,TRBJ2-1,TRBV27,CASKLDGSISSYNEQFF,TGTGCCAGCAAGTTGGACGGGAGTATAAGCTCCTACAATGAGCAGTTCTTC
.,.,TRBJ1-4,TRBV18,CASSPAAIDEKLFF,TGTGCCAGCTCACCGGCGGCGATCGATGAAAAACTGTTTTTT
.,TRBD1,TRBJ2-2,TRBV19,CASNQGEIGELFF,TGTGCCAGTAACCAGGGGGAGATTGGGGAGCTGTTTTTT
.,TRBD2,TRBJ2-1,TRBV7-9,CSSSFRAGAPRSSYNEQFF,TGTTCCAGCAGCTTCCGGGCGGGAGCGCCGAGGAGCTCCTACAATGAGCAGTTCTTC
.,TRBD2,TRBJ2-2,TRBV4-3,CASSLLLAGESGELFF,TGCGCCAGCAGCCTTCTTCTAGCGGGAGAATCCGGGGAGCTGTTTTTT
.,.,TRBJ2-2,TRBV6-1,CATGLEGGELFF,TGTGCCACCGGCCTTGAGGGCGGGGAGCTGTTTTTT
.,.,TRBJ1-4,TRBV18,CASSPGPYYEKLFF,TGTGCCAGCTCACCGGGGCCTTATTACGAAAAACTGTTTTTT
.,.,TRBJ1-4,TRBV30,CAWSFRAGDVNEKLFF,TGTGCCTGGAGTTTTCGGGCAGGGGATGTAAATGAAAAACTGTTTTTT
once,TRBD1,TRBJ1-5,TRBV7-9,CSSSFSGGGLGNQPQHF,TGTTCCAGCAGCTTTTCAGGGGGCGGGCTTGGCAATCAGCCCCAGCATTTT
.,TRBD1,TRBJ1-1,TRBV18,CASSPRSGQGAPGDEAFF,TGTGCCAGCTCACCACGGTCAGGACAGGGGGCGCCGGGTGATGAAGCTTTCTTT
.,TRBD1,TRBJ2-7,TRBV6-6,CASSYSNRGSEQYF,TGTGCCAGCAGTTACTCGAACAGGGGGAGCGAGCAGTACTTC
.,.,TRBJ2-6,TRBV5-1,CASSLGASGANVLTF,TGCGCCAGCAGCTTGGGGGCCTCTGGGGCCAACGTCCTGACTTTC
.,.,TRBJ2-6,TRBV4-3,CASSQSLSSGANVLTF,TGCGCCAGCAGCCAAAGCTTGAGCTCTGGGGCCAACGTCCTGACTTTC
.,.,TRBJ1-4,TRBV18,CASSPFTGTTNEKLFF,TGTGCCAGCTCACCTTTTACAGGGACAACTAATGAAAAACTGTTTTTT
.,.,TRBJ2-5,TRBV7-2,CASGRFGETQYF,TGTGCCAGCGGGAGGTTCGGAGAGACCCAGTACTTC
.,TRBD2,TRBJ2-2,TRBV7-2,CASSLRGLAGVTGELFF,TGTGCCAGCAGCTTAAGGGGACTAGCGGGAGTAACCGGGGAGCTGTTTTTT